Listed below are T cell receptor beta chains from one sample, sequenced in a study of T-cell memory formation after mild COVID-19. TCRdb re-called the 5' RACE reads with MiXCR, one entry per CDR3 protein. The data show about 350,000 distinct CDR3 sequences, roughly 13% seen once. The specimen sequenced was PBMCs or a T cell subset sorted from them (not recorded which). The receptors come from a man between 18 and 35 years old who had mild COVID-19 (a few samples of this study predate the infection). Cell type and time point are not known. The CDR3 runs from the conserved cysteine through the conserved F or W. The D gene is left open where the match is weak. Clone sizes are given selectively: once, few, many, or a class where the clone is expanded.

CDR3	DNA	J	size	D	V
CASSPGTAKPSYEQYF	TGTGCCAGCAGCCCCGGGACAGCCAAACCATCCTACGAGCAGTACTTC	TRBJ2-7	NA	TRBD1	TRBV7-6
CASSPPGSETQYF	TGTGCCAGCTCACCGCCGGGTTCGGAGACCCAGTACTTC	TRBJ2-5	NA	NA	TRBV18
CASTGHDFSPLHF	TGTGCCAGCACCGGACACGACTTTTCACCCCTCCACTTT	TRBJ1-6	few	NA	TRBV7-2
CAIRDREDTGELFF	TGTGCCATACGGGACAGGGAAGACACCGGGGAGCTGTTTTTT	TRBJ2-2	few	TRBD1	TRBV10-3
CASSSITGNQPQHF	TGTGCCAGCAGTTCAATCACCGGCAATCAGCCCCAGCATTTT	TRBJ1-5	few	NA	TRBV7-9
CASSSRATNTGELFF	TGCGCCAGCAGCTCCCGGGCCACGAACACCGGGGAGCTGTTTTTT	TRBJ2-2	NA	NA	TRBV5-1
CSVEPQASGETQYF	TGCAGCGTTGAACCTCAAGCTAGCGGAGAGACCCAGTACTTC	TRBJ2-5	NA	TRBD2	TRBV29-1
CSARSNEAFF	TGCAGTGCTCGGTCTAATGAAGCTTTCTTT	TRBJ1-1	NA	NA	TRBV20-1
CSARDRVRGGNQPQHF	TGCAGTGCTAGAGATCGAGTCCGGGGAGGCAATCAGCCCCAGCATTTT	TRBJ1-5	NA	NA	TRBV20-1
CASSEDRSTDTQYF	TGTGCCAGCAGTGAAGACAGGAGCACAGATACGCAGTATTTT	TRBJ2-3	few	NA	TRBV2
CASSYEGRTAQETQYF	TGTGCCAGCAGTTACGAGGGGAGAACGGCTCAAGAGACCCAGTACTTC	TRBJ2-5	NA	NA	TRBV6-5
CAISDTLQNYGYTF	TGTGCCATCAGTGACACCCTCCAGAACTATGGCTACACCTTC	TRBJ1-2	NA	NA	TRBV10-3
CASSAEGAGSPLHF	TGTGCCAGCAGCGCAGAGGGGGCAGGTTCACCCCTCCACTTT	TRBJ1-6	NA	TRBD1	TRBV4-2
CASSDGAGFSSPLHF	TGTGCCAGCAGTGACGGGGCAGGCTTTAGTTCACCCCTCCACTTT	TRBJ1-6	few	NA	TRBV2
CASSLDWAGNSPLHF	TGCGCCAGCAGCCTCGATTGGGCCGGTAATTCACCCCTCCACTTT	TRBJ1-6	NA	NA	TRBV4-3
CASSRGLAGGNEQFF	TGTGCCAGCAGTCGGGGACTAGCGGGGGGAAATGAGCAGTTCTTC	TRBJ2-1	few	TRBD2	TRBV6-5
CASSLGAGLAKNIQYF	TGTGCCAGCAGCTTAGGAGCCGGTCTAGCCAAAAACATTCAGTACTTC	TRBJ2-4	many	NA	TRBV7-9
CASRGGTSGGSYNEQFF	TGTGCCAGCAGGGGTGGGACTAGCGGGGGTTCCTACAATGAGCAGTTCTTC	TRBJ2-1	many	TRBD2	TRBV2
CASKRTGEGSDTQYF	TGTGCCAGCAAAAGGACAGGGGAAGGGTCAGATACGCAGTATTTT	TRBJ2-3	NA	TRBD1	TRBV6-1
CASSWGGRSTDTQYF	TGCGCCAGCAGCTGGGGGGGCCGGAGCACAGATACGCAGTATTTT	TRBJ2-3	few	NA	TRBV5-1
CASGRFGNEQFF	TGTGCCAGCGGACGTTTCGGCAATGAGCAGTTCTTC	TRBJ2-1	NA	NA	TRBV7-2
CASSLATGIHRGQFSPLHF	TGTGCCAGCAGCTTAGCTACGGGGATCCACAGGGGCCAATTTTCACCCCTCCACTTT	TRBJ1-6	few	TRBD1	TRBV7-2
CASSVTGGRELFF	TGTGCCAGCAGCGTAACAGGGGGCCGGGAGCTGTTTTTT	TRBJ2-2	many	TRBD1	TRBV7-9
CASSYTRRLDRVNNEQFF	TGTGCCAGCAGTTACACCCGTCGCCTAGACAGGGTTAACAATGAGCAGTTCTTC	TRBJ2-1	few	TRBD1	TRBV6-2/TRBV6-3
CASSQDSGAGQPQHF	TGCGCCAGCAGCCAAGATTCAGGGGCGGGTCAGCCCCAGCATTTT	TRBJ1-5	few	NA	TRBV4-3
CASSRNPAGGPYEQFF	TGCGCCAGCAGCAGGAACCCAGCGGGGGGGCCCTATGAGCAGTTCTTC	TRBJ2-1	few	TRBD2	TRBV5-1
CASSVVGGAGRTDTQYF	TGTGCCAGCAGCGTAGTTGGTGGCGCGGGGAGGACAGATACGCAGTATTTT	TRBJ2-3	NA	NA	TRBV9
CASSYSPPLASGGGETQYF	TGTGCCAGCAGTTACTCGCCCCCCCTGGCTAGCGGGGGGGGGGAGACCCAGTACTTC	TRBJ2-5	NA	TRBD2	TRBV6-5
CASRPTGQAGLRNEQFF	TGTGCCAGCAGACCCACAGGACAGGCGGGATTAAGGAATGAGCAGTTCTTC	TRBJ2-1	NA	NA	TRBV6-5
CASSLRIQGRYNEQFF	TGTGCCAGCAGCTTAAGAATCCAGGGAAGGTACAATGAGCAGTTCTTC	TRBJ2-1	NA	NA	TRBV7-2
CATTDRESTEAFF	TGTGCCACCACGGACAGGGAGAGCACTGAAGCTTTCTTT	TRBJ1-1	few	TRBD1	TRBV19
CASSQTGRDNEQFF	TGTGCCAGCTCGCAAACGGGAAGAGACAATGAGCAGTTCTTC	TRBJ2-1	NA	NA	TRBV18
CASSFPGPGGDEQYF	TGTGCCAGCAGTTTCCCGGGCCCTGGAGGCGACGAGCAGTACTTC	TRBJ2-7	few	NA	TRBV12-3/TRBV12-4
CASRALSTDTQYF	TGTGCCAGCAGGGCTCTAAGCACAGATACGCAGTATTTT	TRBJ2-3	NA	NA	TRBV6-2/TRBV6-3
CSARVSGAGAHYGYTF	TGCAGTGCTAGAGTCTCGGGGGCGGGGGCTCACTATGGCTACACCTTC	TRBJ1-2	NA	NA	TRBV20-1
CASSRGGTLQETQYF	TGTGCCAGCAGCCGCGGGGGGACCCTCCAAGAGACCCAGTACTTC	TRBJ2-5	many	TRBD2	TRBV7-6
CASTIPGRSNEQFF	TGTGCCAGCACCATTCCGGGACGGAGCAATGAGCAGTTCTTC	TRBJ2-1	NA	NA	TRBV28
CASSLEGTAGANVLTF	TGCGCCAGCAGCTTGGAAGGGACTGCTGGGGCCAACGTCCTGACTTTC	TRBJ2-6	many	NA	TRBV5-1
CASGRTQNSPLHF	TGTGCCTCGGGGCGCACACAGAATTCACCCCTCCACTTT	TRBJ1-6	NA	NA	TRBV6-8
CSGYRGDSYNEQFF	TGCAGCGGCTACAGGGGGGATTCCTACAATGAGCAGTTCTTC	TRBJ2-1	NA	TRBD1	TRBV29-1
CASIEQGMHGYTF	TGTGCCAGCATCGAACAGGGGATGCATGGCTACACCTTC	TRBJ1-2	NA	TRBD1	TRBV6-2/TRBV6-3